Below, 2 T cell receptor beta chains from the same sample are listed, as sequenced in a study of T cell repertoires in cytomegalovirus infection. Each CDR3 protein is one row after TCRdb ran MiXCR on the reads. The table has around 530,000 distinct CDR3 sequences, approximately 25% seen once. Specimen: PBMCs. These receptors all come from a human donor in good health (CMV status not recorded). Some clones in this sample may be carry-over from other donors' samples.

The rearrangement joins TRBV12-3 or TRBV12-4 to TRBJ2-2, with D tentatively TRBD1 (6 bases). Trimming took off 2 bases at V and 4 bases at J, with 8 bases between the two ends. The CDR3 spans 14 residues. CDR3 DNA: TGTGCCAGCAGTTTACAGGGGCTCACCGGGGAGCTGTTTTTT. This codes for CASSLQGLTGELFF.

This chain uses TRBV7-9 with TRBJ1-6; D is unclear. CDR1 and CDR2 (germline): SEHNR, FQNEAQ (reference sequence). The ends were cut back, 1 base at V and 7 bases at J, with 5 bases in the middle. CDR3 length equals 13 residues. The CDR3 nucleotides are TGTGCCAGCAGCTTAGATACGAATTCACCCCTCCACTTT. Translating gives CASSLDTNSPLHF. Complete variable domain (other parts from reference TRBV7-9 and TRBJ1-6): DTGVSQNPRHKITKRGQNVTFRCDPISEHNRLYWYRQTLGQGPEFLTYFQNEAQLEKSRLLSDRFSAERPKGSFSTLEIQRTEQGDSAMYLCASSLDTNSPLHFGNGTRLTVT.